Below, one T cell receptor beta chain is given with its context. The target antigen is unknown. The sample comes from a study of shared clonotypes between healthy human individuals. Deep-level settings were used for running the assay. It was across several immunoSEQ plates that each subset's genomic DNA was evenly split. Profiling relied on immunoSEQ multiplex PCR, and the TCRdb table lists in-frame clones only, not all of them. The sample yields some 2 million clones, 85% to 95% seen once. The naive CD8 population came from CD45RO-negative cells selected for CCR7, without terminally differentiated effector memory CD45RA+ cells. Only Caucasian adults living in Nashville, Tennessee made up the donor group. Study-wide results and limits: All-four-donor shared clonotypes had higher generation probabilities than non-shared clonotypes did.

The germline V gene has CDR1 MNHEY and CDR2 SMNVEV (reference sequence). This CDR3 has 12 residues. V lost 10 bases, J lost 6 bases, and 7 bases stayed unmatched. This chain links TRBV27 with TRBJ2-3; 7 bases fit TRBD1. This TCR was recovered from a man younger than 30 in good health. Sequencing was performed on naive CD8+ T cells sorted from blood. Here the CDR3 DNA reads TGTGCCACTCACGACAGGGTGGATACGCAGTATTTT. It yields the protein CATHDRVDTQYF.